Each of the 22 T cell receptor beta chains below was sequenced from the same sample in a study of T cell changes during pregnancy in multiple sclerosis (dated by TCRdb to 2018 to 2020). Library generation was performed with the immunoSEQ multiplex PCR assay. Drawn from immuneACCESS, this table holds only the in-frame rearrangements with V and J called that TCRdb kept. Clones are partly lost; checked studies trace under half to an unresolved V gene and leave the rest unexplained. The sample yields 20,000 to 25,000 clones; approximately 90% were counted once. The ten largest clonotypes hold roughly 5.7% of the sample. The specimen comprised CD8+ T cells from peripheral blood mononuclear cells, sampled in the second trimester of pregnancy. The receptors shown here come from a female donor in good health, enrolled as a control in a pregnancy study.

V usage is TRBV4-2 and J usage is TRBJ2-3; tentatively, D is TRBD2 (6 bases). Trimming took 0 bases from V and 0 from J, leaving 13 bases between them. The CDR3 has 17 amino acids. The germline V gene has CDR1 LGHNA and CDR2 YNFKEQ. The CDR3 spells CASSQEEAGPSTDTQYF. The CDR3 bases are TGTGCCAGCAGCCAAGAGGAAGCGGGTCCAAGCACAGATACGCAGTATTTT.

The chain joins TRBV27 to TRBJ2-2, with 16 bases aligning to TRBD2. This CDR3 is 21 amino acids long. Losses at the gene ends were 1 base for V and 7 bases for J; bases not matched to a gene: 15. CDR1 is MNHEY, CDR2 SMNVEV, per germline (reference sequence). CDR3 DNA sequence: TGTGCCAGCAGTTTATTCCTACCCCTGGGGACTAGCGGGGGGGCCGGCGGGGAGCTGTTTTTT. It specifies CASSLFLPLGTSGGAGGELFF.

V gene TRBV7-9 combines with J gene TRBJ1-2; the D is unclear. The ends were cut back, 1 base at V and 4 bases at J, with 10 bases in the middle. Per the germline V gene, CDR1 is SEHNR and CDR2 is FQNEAQ (reference sequence). This CDR3 contains 14 residues. The CDR3 protein is CASSLELRPYGYTF. Here the CDR3 DNA reads TGTGCCAGCAGCTTAGAGCTCAGGCCCTATGGCTACACCTTC.

The chain carries TRBV25-1 and TRBJ2-7; possible D gene TRBD2, 5 bases. The CDR3 is made up of 17 amino acids. Trimming pared 3 bases from V and 2 bases from J, leaving 20 bases between. CDR1 MGHDK and CDR2 SYGVNS come from the germline V gene. Here the CDR3 reads CASSDKVAERGPYEQYF. CDR3 sequence (DNA): TGTGCCAGCAGTGACAAGGTGGCGGAACGGGGTCCCTACGAGCAGTACTTC.

The chain joins TRBV21-1 to TRBJ2-1; TRBD2 is the table's D call, not checked against the DNA. TRBV21-1 corresponds to a pseudogene. The length of the CDR3 is 17 residues. For the CDR3, the DNA is TGTGCCAGCAGCAACGAACCACTAGCGAGCTCCTACAATGAGCAGTTCTTC. Translating it yields CASSNEPLASSYNEQFF.

This rearrangement joins TRBV5-6 to TRBJ2-3, with 11 nucleotides matching TRBD2. This CDR3 is 18 amino acids long. CDR1 and CDR2 (germline): SGHDT, YYEEEE. Trimming at V came to 4 bases and at J to 4 bases, leaving 14 bases not matched to a gene. The CDR3 nucleotides are TGTGCCAGCAGCCCGCCAGGGACTAGCGGAGACCTTCCAGATACGCAGTATTTT. Encoded protein: CASSPPGTSGDLPDTQYF.

The chain carries TRBV19 and TRBJ1-5; D possibly corresponds to TRBD1 (6 bases). CDR3 length: 15 residues. CDR1 is LNHDA, CDR2 SQIVND, per germline (reference sequence). Deletions cut 5 bases from V and 4 bases from J, with 15 bases between. The chain's CDR3 is CASSWVPGDNQPQHF. CDR3 sequence (DNA): TGTGCCAGTAGTTGGGTTCCAGGGGATAATCAGCCCCAGCATTTT. Looking up the rest from reference TRBV19 and TRBJ1-5 gives the full variable domain: DGGITQSPKYLFRKEGQNVTLSCEQNLNHDAMYWYRQDPGQGLRLIYYSQIVNDFQKGDIAEGYSVSREKKESFPLTVTSAQKNPTAFYLCASSWVPGDNQPQHFGDGTRLSIL.

This chain joins TRBV2 and TRBJ2-7, with 9 bases lining up with TRBD1. This CDR3 comprises 16 residues. Looked up from germline, CDR1 is SNHLY and CDR2 is FYNNEI. Trimming at V came to 5 bases and at J to 5 bases, leaving 13 bases not matched to a gene. The CDR3 DNA reads TGTGCCAGCAGTCCTCGGACAGGGGAGTATCAGGACGAGCAGTACTTC. Its translation: CASSPRTGEYQDEQYF. Using reference TRBV2 and TRBJ2-7 for the parts outside the CDR3, the full variable domain is EPEVTQTPSHQVTQMGQEVILRCVPISNHLYFYWYRQILGQKVEFLVSFYNNEISEKSEIFDDQFSVERPDGSNFTLKIRSTKLEDSAMYFCASSPRTGEYQDEQYFGPGTRLTVT.

The chain combines TRBV30 with TRBJ1-1, with a tentative D call TRBD1 (6 bases). The CDR3 is 13 residues long. Deletions cut 0 bases from V and 6 bases from J, with 11 bases between. Germline assignment: CDR1 GTSNPN and CDR2 SVGIG (reference sequence). The CDR3 here is CAWSVEGGAEAFF. CDR3 bases: TGTGCCTGGAGTGTAGAAGGGGGGGCTGAAGCTTTCTTT.

V is TRBV5-6 and J is TRBJ1-1; D gene uncertain. Germline assignment: CDR1 SGHDT and CDR2 YYEEEE. The V gene lost 0 bases and the J gene lost 1 base, with 16 bases spanning the gap. The CDR3 spans 17 residues. CDR3 bases: TGTGCCAGCAGCTTGGATTATTTGGCCTCGGGGAACACTGAAGCTTTCTTT. Translated: CASSLDYLASGNTEAFF.

This chain links TRBV27 with TRBJ2-2, with unresolved D. The germline gives CDR1 MNHEY, CDR2 SMNVEV (reference sequence). The CDR3 length is 12 residues. Trimming shortened V by 0 bases and J by 8 bases, and 4 bases separated the two germline ends. DNA of the CDR3: TGTGCCAGCAGTTTATCCGGGGGGGAGCTGTTTTTT. It codes for CASSLSGGELFF.

The rearrangement links TRBV6-5 to TRBJ2-1; D ambiguous. V was cut by 8 bases and J by 5 bases, with 13 bases left in between. The CDR3 is 13 residues long. Germline CDR1 is MNHEY and CDR2 is SVGAGI. CDR3 nucleotide sequence: TGTGCCAGCCAAACCGACTGGCACAATGAGCAGTTCTTC. The encoded protein is CASQTDWHNEQFF.

The chain combines TRBV28 with TRBJ2-2; 9 bases agree with TRBD1. Germline CDR1 and CDR2: MDHEN and SYDVKM. CDR3 length: 17 residues. With 5 bases clipped from V and 7 bases from J, the junction kept 14 bases outside the gene matches. CDR3 amino acids: CASSPLAGTGQGGELFF. The CDR3 coding sequence is TGTGCCAGCAGTCCTCTCGCCGGGACAGGGCAGGGCGGGGAGCTGTTTTTT.

The chain has TRBV25-1 and TRBJ1-5; tentatively, D is TRBD1 (5 bases). This CDR3 comprises 16 residues. Trimming left V 6 bases short and J 1 base short, with 16 bases between. Per germline, CDR1 MGHDK and CDR2 SYGVNS. CDR3 sequence: CASSGPQGRSNQPQHF. In DNA, the CDR3 is TGTGCCAGCAGCGGCCCGCAGGGAAGAAGCAATCAGCCCCAGCATTTT.

About this clone: A much larger clone differs from this one at a single base, so this may be a read error. The same CDR3 can be traced to other DNA sequences in this sample. The chain recombines TRBV21-1 with TRBJ1-2; the DNA was not compared with TRBD1, the D call given in the table. TRBV21-1 corresponds to a pseudogene. The CDR3 is made up of 13 amino acids. The CDR3 DNA sequence: TGTGCCAGCAGTAAGACAGCTAACTATGGCTACACCTTC. This gives the protein CASSKTANYGYTF.

The chain combines TRBV7-9 with TRBJ1-1; D gene ambiguous. The CDR3 covers 15 residues. CDR1 SEHNR and CDR2 FQNEAQ come from the germline V gene (reference sequence). V was shortened by 3 bases and J by 6 bases, with 17 bases between the two germline ends. CDR3 protein: CASSLTETGDAEAFF. The CDR3 DNA sequence: TGTGCCAGCAGCTTGACCGAGACGGGAGACGCTGAAGCTTTCTTT.

The chain combines TRBV10-3 with TRBJ2-1; maybe TRBD1 (6 bases). Looked up from germline, CDR1 is ENHRY and CDR2 is SYGVKD. The ends were cut back, 2 bases at V and 5 bases at J, with 19 bases in the middle. The CDR3 is 17 residues long. The CDR3 region is CAISEGEQGPIDNEQFF. The CDR3 DNA reads TGTGCCATCAGTGAGGGGGAACAGGGTCCCATAGACAATGAGCAGTTCTTC.

CDR3 in DNA: TGTGCCAGCAGTCCCCAGACAGGCCTTTACGATCTCTATGGCTACACCTTC. It codes for CASSPQTGLYDLYGYTF. V usage is TRBV28 and J usage is TRBJ1-2, with D possibly TRBD1 on 6 matching bases. Germline CDR1 MDHEN, CDR2 SYDVKM. The V and J ends lost 5 bases and 4 bases respectively, with 23 bases between them. The CDR3 runs to 17 residues.

This sequence joins TRBV7-2 and TRBJ2-7, with unresolved D. The CDR3 covers 12 residues. Germline V gives CDR1 SGHTA, CDR2 FQGNSA. Trimming left V 6 bases short and J 0 bases short, with 6 bases between. CDR3 amino acids: CASSSSSYEQYF. DNA of the CDR3: TGTGCCAGCAGTTCCAGCTCCTACGAGCAGTACTTC.

The chain uses TRBV27 and TRBJ2-7; D might be TRBD1 (6 bases). V was clipped by 6 bases and J by 5 bases, with 20 bases between them. CDR3 length: 15 amino acids. Germline V CDR1 and CDR2: MNHEY, SMNVEV (reference sequence). In DNA form, the CDR3 reads TGTGCCAGCAGAGTCCCAGGGGAGCTGGAGGACGAGCAGTACTTC. It translates to CASRVPGELEDEQYF.

This clone is medium-sized within its sample. The V call is TRBV4-2, the J call TRBJ2-1, with a possible D match to TRBD2 (6 bases). From germline, CDR1 is LGHNA and CDR2 YNFKEQ. The CDR3 length is 16 residues. V was cut by 6 bases and J by 7 bases, with 22 bases left in between. This chain's CDR3 is CASRKISTGEGNEQFF. The CDR3 coding sequence is TGTGCCAGCAGGAAGATAAGTACGGGAGAGGGAAATGAGCAGTTCTTC.

The rearrangement joins TRBV7-9 to TRBJ2-3; 10 nucleotides line up with TRBD2. With V trimmed by 8 bases and J by 4 bases, 9 bases remained unmatched. Germline V gives CDR1 SEHNR, CDR2 FQNEAQ (reference sequence). The CDR3 is 15 residues long. The CDR3: CASLLAGPGPDTQYF. CDR3 bases: TGTGCCAGCCTACTAGCGGGACCAGGACCAGATACGCAGTATTTT.